Below, 9 T cell receptor beta chains from the same sample are listed, as sequenced in a study of shared clonotypes between healthy human individuals. Here immunoSEQ multiplex PCR was the method, and the copy in TCRdb shows in-frame clones only, minus some. The data contain millions of clones, 90% to 95% of them singletons. Sample: naive CD4+ T cells from PBMCs. Regarding subset: CD45RA+ positively selected. These receptors originate from a man younger than 30 in good health. Some clones in this sample may be carry-over from other donors' samples.

This chain joins TRBV5-1 and TRBJ2-7; D is unclear. The CDR3 has 14 amino acids. Per the germline V gene, CDR1 is SGHRS and CDR2 is YFSETQ. V was trimmed by 1 base and J by 1 base, leaving 9 bases between them. This chain's CDR3 is CASSLYTESYEQYF. CDR3 coding DNA: TGCGCCAGCAGCTTGTACACAGAATCCTACGAGCAGTACTTC.

The chain is built from TRBV28 and TRBJ2-3, with 9 bases lining up with TRBD1. V trimming: 6 bases; J trimming: 3 bases; junction bases outside the gene matches: 13. The germline V gene has CDR1 MDHEN and CDR2 SYDVKM. The CDR3 contains 17 residues. The CDR3 sequence is CASSLIGDRATTDTQYF. Written as DNA, the CDR3 is TGTGCCAGCAGCCTCATCGGGGACAGGGCAACAACAGATACGCAGTATTTT.

The sample holds one count of this clone. The chain is built from TRBV5-1 and TRBJ2-7; tentatively, D is TRBD2 (6 bases). CDR1 is SGHRS and CDR2 is YFSETQ in the germline V gene. The CDR3 covers 14 residues. The V gene lost 0 bases and the J gene lost 6 bases, with 13 bases spanning the gap. Written as DNA, the CDR3 is TGCGCCAGCAGCTTGGAGTGGGCGGGGACCGAGCAGTACTTC. The encoded protein is CASSLEWAGTEQYF.

The chain employs TRBV7-2 and TRBJ2-1; 8 bases align to TRBD1. The V and J ends lost 5 bases and 9 bases, in that order; junction bases with no gene match: 12. Germline CDR1 is SGHTA and CDR2 is FQGNSA. The CDR3 contains 15 residues. DNA of the CDR3: TGTGCCAGCAGCCGCAGGGGGCCTATTGTTGGTGAGCAGTTCTTC. Protein product: CASSRRGPIVGEQFF.

The chain couples TRBV6-1 to TRBJ1-5, with no clear D. Trimming stripped 2 bases from V and 1 base from J, with 12 bases between. Germline V gene data show CDR1 as MNHNS and CDR2 as SASEGT. This CDR3 spans 16 amino acids. For the CDR3, the DNA is TGTGCCAGCAGTGAAACCGACATTTCCAGCAATCAGCCCCAGCATTTT. It codes for CASSETDISSNQPQHF.

Turning to this clone: One end of the junction fails to match germline, which may point to a read error. The chain combines TRBV7-8 with TRBJ2-7, with TRBD2 identical over 8 bases. In germline, CDR1 is SGHVS, CDR2 FQNEAQ. This CDR3 contains 14 residues. CDR3 DNA: TGTGCCAGCAACTTAGCGGGGCCCTCCTACGAGCAGTACTTC. Its translation: CASNLAGPSYEQYF.

The chain carries TRBV7-9 and TRBJ2-2, with D unresolved. CDR3 length: 15 amino acids. Trimming cost V 1 base and J 1 base, with 7 bases left between them. Germline CDR1 and CDR2: SEHNR and FQNEAQ (reference sequence). The CDR3 DNA follows: TGTGCCAGCAGCTTAGAGCTAGGGAACACCGGGGAGCTGTTTTTT. This gives the protein CASSLELGNTGELFF.

The chain has TRBV15 and TRBJ1-2, with 9 positions matching TRBD1. Trimming at V came to 8 bases and at J to 4 bases, leaving 8 bases not matched to a gene. The CDR3 consists of 14 residues. Germline assignment: CDR1 LNHNV and CDR2 YYDKDF (reference sequence). This CDR3 reads CATGLGDRAYGYTF. The CDR3 region has the DNA TGTGCCACCGGGTTAGGGGACAGGGCCTATGGCTACACCTTC. The entire variable domain, with the rest obtained from reference TRBV15 and TRBJ1-2, is as follows: DAMVIQNPRYQVTQFGKPVTLSCSQTLNHNVMYWYQQKSSQAPKLLFHYYDKDFNNEADTPDNFQSRRPNTSFCFLDIRSPGLGDTAMYLCATGLGDRAYGYTFGSGTRLTVV.

V and J are TRBV7-8 and TRBJ2-1; perhaps TRBD1 as D (8 bases). CDR1 is SGHVS and CDR2 is FQNEAQ in the germline V gene. This CDR3 comprises 17 residues. Trimming pared 1 base from V and 7 bases from J, leaving 20 bases between. CDR3 nucleotide sequence: TGTGCCAGCAGCTTAGTTATCGGACAGGGAGGGGATAATGAGCAGTTCTTC. It is translated as CASSLVIGQGGDNEQFF.